This is a list of T cell receptor beta chains from one sample in a study of T cells in Graves' hyperthyroidism and ophthalmopathy. TCRdb recomputed calls from the multiplex PCR reads with MiXCR, one row per CDR3 protein. This repertoire shows roughly 640,000 distinct CDR3 sequences, approximately 15% found once; its top ten account for less than 3.5%. The sample was blood. These receptors came from a woman in her 40s with Graves' ophthalmopathy. The CDR3 runs from the conserved cysteine through the conserved F or W. Each record gives: V gene, J gene, CDR3 protein.

TRBV28,TRBJ1-2,CASSPLGKSYGYTF
TRBV6-1,TRBJ2-7,CASTSTGQIYEQYF
TRBV28,TRBJ2-3,CASSPNYEGVLPSTDTQYF
TRBV24-1,TRBJ2-2,CATGSAITGELFF
TRBV9,TRBJ1-2,CASSVGTSGGNYGYTF
TRBV6-2/TRBV6-3,TRBJ2-7,CASSMSGRGLNEQYF
TRBV5-1,TRBJ2-3,CASSLTSGSWYTQYF
TRBV11-2,TRBJ2-1,CASSVGLATGGEQFF
TRBV15,TRBJ1-3,CATSRSGTAGNTIYF
TRBV12-3/TRBV12-4,TRBJ1-1,CASRGGVGNRDTEAFF
TRBV19,TRBJ1-2,CASASTWGQGLYGYTF
TRBV20-1,TRBJ2-1,CSATNLAGRGYNEQFF
TRBV11-2,TRBJ1-1,CASSQTGQAFF